One T cell receptor beta chain is described in this entry. What it recognizes is unknown. The data are from a study of T cell responses to AZD1222 COVID-19 vaccine. Germline trimming cut 4 bases from V and 4 bases from J; bases unmatched to any gene: 6. Per the germline V gene, CDR1 is GTSNPN and CDR2 is SVGIG (reference sequence). This CDR3 comprises 13 residues. Regarding the study as a whole: The span of vaccine-associated CD4 TCRs extended across spike, with dominance at 160-218 and 743-854. Possibly, clonal diversity was underestimated; donors were largely white British and included more females. Recipients of AZD1222 seropositive at baseline numbered only 5 or 6.

This table comes from immunoSEQ multiplex PCR, and its TCRdb copy is limited to in-frame clones, with some not included. This sample has about 210,000 clones, with roughly 94% found just once. V is TRBV30 and J is TRBJ1-2; 7 bases line up with TRBD1. This clonotype was sampled from an adult who received the MenACWY meningococcal vaccine as a control. The sequencing here drew on peripheral blood, taken 28 days after the second dose of the MenACWY control vaccine. The CDR3 region is CAWTQGGGYGYTF. In DNA form, the CDR3 reads TGTGCCTGGACCCAGGGGGGTGGCTATGGCTACACCTTC. The variable domain in full, with the rest retrieved from reference TRBV30 and TRBJ1-2, is SQTIHQWPATLVQPVGSPLSLECTVEGTSNPNLYWYRQAAGRGLQLLFYSVGIGQISSEVPQNLSASRPQDRQFILSSKKLLLSDSGFYLCAWTQGGGYGYTFGSGTRLTVV.